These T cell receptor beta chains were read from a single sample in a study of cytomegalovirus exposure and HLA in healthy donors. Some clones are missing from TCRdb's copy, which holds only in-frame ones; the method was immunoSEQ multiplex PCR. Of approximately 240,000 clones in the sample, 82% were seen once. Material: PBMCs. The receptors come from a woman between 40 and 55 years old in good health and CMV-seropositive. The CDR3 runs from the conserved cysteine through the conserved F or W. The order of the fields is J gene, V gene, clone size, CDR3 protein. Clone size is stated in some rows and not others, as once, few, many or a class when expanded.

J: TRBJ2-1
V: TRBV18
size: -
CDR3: CASSPDRGNEQFF

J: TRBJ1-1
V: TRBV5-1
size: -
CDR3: CASSTGREGNTEAFF

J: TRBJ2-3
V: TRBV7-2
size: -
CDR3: CASSPPVSDTQYF

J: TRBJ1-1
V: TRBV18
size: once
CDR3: CASSGQVGGEAFF

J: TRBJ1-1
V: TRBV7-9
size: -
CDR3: CSSSPVGGNTEAFF

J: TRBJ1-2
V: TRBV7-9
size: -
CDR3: CASSLVGASNYGYTF

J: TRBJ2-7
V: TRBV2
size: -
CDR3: CASSGVGQGAYEQYF

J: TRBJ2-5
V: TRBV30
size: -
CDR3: CAFDYRRGGGETQYF

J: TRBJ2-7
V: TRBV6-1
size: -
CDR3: CASSPDRGSHEQYF

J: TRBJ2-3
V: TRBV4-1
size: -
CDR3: CASSQEILAAGVDTQYF

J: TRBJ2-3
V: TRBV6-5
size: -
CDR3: CASSSQTSGVGTQYF

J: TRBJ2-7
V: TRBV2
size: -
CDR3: CASSAQGYEQYF

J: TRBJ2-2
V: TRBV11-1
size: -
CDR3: CASSQDRVDTGELFF

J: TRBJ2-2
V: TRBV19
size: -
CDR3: CASSRLPGLAGGHLTGELFF

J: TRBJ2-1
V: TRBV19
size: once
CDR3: CASSITGLSYNEQFF

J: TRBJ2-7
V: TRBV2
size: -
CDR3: CASMGLAGGPRDEQYF

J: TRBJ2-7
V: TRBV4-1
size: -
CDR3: CASSQGRGLTYEQYF

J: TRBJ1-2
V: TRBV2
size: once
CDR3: CASSAMNYGYTF

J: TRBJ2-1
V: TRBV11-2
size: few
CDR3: CASSPIPGNNEQFF

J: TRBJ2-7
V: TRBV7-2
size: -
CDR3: CASSSPTGGSYEQYF

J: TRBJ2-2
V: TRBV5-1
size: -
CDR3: CASSYSLGELFF

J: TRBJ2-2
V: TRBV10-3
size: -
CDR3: CAISRDREGTGELFF

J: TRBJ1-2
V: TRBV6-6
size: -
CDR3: CASSYSPGQGWGYTF

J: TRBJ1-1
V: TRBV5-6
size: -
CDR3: CASSTGANTEAFF

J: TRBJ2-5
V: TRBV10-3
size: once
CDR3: CAISEAGREETQYF

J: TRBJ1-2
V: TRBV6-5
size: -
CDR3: CASSYLTGGAGYGYTF

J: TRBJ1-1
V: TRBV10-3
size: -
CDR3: CAISEAQMNTEAFF

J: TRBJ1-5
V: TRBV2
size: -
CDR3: CASSETGNQPQHF

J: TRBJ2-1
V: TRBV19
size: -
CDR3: CASNEGGRGEQFF

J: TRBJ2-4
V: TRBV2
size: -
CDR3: CASSGQQGLNIQYF

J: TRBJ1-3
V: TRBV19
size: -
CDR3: CASSEVGGIGNTIYF

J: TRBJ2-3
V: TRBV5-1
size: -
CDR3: CASSSPPTSGSSTDTQYF

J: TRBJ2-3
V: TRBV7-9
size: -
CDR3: CASSDTSGRRDTQYF

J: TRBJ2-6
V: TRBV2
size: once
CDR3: CASSEQGTGTNVLTF

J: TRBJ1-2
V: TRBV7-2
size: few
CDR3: CASSLSPTGSTDGYTF

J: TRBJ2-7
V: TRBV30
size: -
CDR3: CAWSVGAVYEQYF

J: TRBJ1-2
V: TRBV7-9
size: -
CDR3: CASTNKGQALNYGYTF

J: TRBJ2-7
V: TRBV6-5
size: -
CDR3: CASSWGVKGYEQYF

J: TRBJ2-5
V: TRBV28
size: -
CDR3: CASSPGTGAYGTQYF

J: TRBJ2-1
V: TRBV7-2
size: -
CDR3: CASSLVYGDEQFF